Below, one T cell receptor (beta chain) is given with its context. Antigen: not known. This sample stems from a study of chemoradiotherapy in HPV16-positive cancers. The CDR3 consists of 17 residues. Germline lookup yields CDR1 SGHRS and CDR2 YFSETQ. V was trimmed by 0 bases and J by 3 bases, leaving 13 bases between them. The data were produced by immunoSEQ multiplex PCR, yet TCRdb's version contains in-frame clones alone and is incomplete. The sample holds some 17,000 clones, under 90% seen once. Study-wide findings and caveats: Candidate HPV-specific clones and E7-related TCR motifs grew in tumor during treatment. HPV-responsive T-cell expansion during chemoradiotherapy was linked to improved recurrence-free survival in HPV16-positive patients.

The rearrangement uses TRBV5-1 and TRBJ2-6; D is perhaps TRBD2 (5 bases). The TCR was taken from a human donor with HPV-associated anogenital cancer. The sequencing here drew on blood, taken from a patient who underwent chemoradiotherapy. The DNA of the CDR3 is TGCGCCAGCAGCTTGGCGCGGGCCTCGGGTGGGGCCAACGTCCTGACTTTC. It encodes CASSLARASGGANVLTF.